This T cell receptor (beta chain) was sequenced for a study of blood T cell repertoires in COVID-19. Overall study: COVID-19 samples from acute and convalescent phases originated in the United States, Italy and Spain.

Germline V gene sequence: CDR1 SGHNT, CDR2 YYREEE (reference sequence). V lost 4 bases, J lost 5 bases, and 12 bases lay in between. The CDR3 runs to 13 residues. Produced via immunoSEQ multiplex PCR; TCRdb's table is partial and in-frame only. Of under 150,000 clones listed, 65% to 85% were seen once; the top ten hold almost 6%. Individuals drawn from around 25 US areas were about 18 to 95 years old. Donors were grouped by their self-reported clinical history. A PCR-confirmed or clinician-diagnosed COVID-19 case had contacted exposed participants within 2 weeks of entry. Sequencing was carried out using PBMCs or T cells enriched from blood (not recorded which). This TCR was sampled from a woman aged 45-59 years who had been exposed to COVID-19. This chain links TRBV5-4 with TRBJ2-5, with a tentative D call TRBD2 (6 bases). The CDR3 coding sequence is TGTGCCAGCAGCACAGGACTATCGGAGACCCAGTACTTC. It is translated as CASSTGLSETQYF.